Listed below are T cell receptor beta chains from one sample, sequenced in a study of T cells after yellow fever vaccination. MiXCR was run by TCRdb on the 5' RACE reads, yielding one entry per CDR3 protein. The data show about 130,000 distinct CDR3 sequences, with approximately 6.6% seen just once and 0.55% to 0.7% held by the top ten. The sample here was CD4+ T cells sorted from PBMCs, taken 10 days after the yellow fever booster vaccination. These receptors all stem from a man aged 30 to 39 who received the YFV17D yellow fever vaccine. The CDR3 runs from the conserved cysteine through the conserved F or W. The D gene is left open where the match is weak. The size field is filled for only some rows; it gives once, few, many or a size class.

J | size | D | length | V | DNA | CDR3
TRBJ2-7 | many | - | 15 | TRBV7-2 | TGTGCCAGCAGCTTAGACGGGAGATCCACCTACGAGCAGTACTTC | CASSLDGRSTYEQYF
TRBJ2-1 | many | - | 13 | TRBV5-1 | TGCGCCAGCAGCCGGACAAGAGAAAGTGAGCAGTTCTTC | CASSRTRESEQFF
TRBJ1-2 | few | - | 13 | TRBV12-3/TRBV12-4 | TGTGCCAGCGGTAATGGGGTTAACTATGGCTACACCTTC | CASGNGVNYGYTF
TRBJ1-5 | few | - | 14 | TRBV25-1 | TGTGCCAGCAGTGAATTGGGGGTGAATCAGCCCCAGCATTTT | CASSELGVNQPQHF
TRBJ2-1 | medium-sized | - | 13 | TRBV12-3/TRBV12-4 | TGTGCCAGCAGTTCCTTCAGACAGGGAGGGCAGTTCTTC | CASSSFRQGGQFF
TRBJ2-3 | many | TRBD1 | 14 | TRBV5-1 | TGCGCCAGCAGCCCAGGACAGGGGAGAGATACGCAGTATTTT | CASSPGQGRDTQYF
TRBJ2-6 | many | TRBD1 | 18 | TRBV14 | TGTGCCAGCAGCCAAGGGGACAGACTATTTTCTGGGGCCAACGTCCTGACTTTC | CASSQGDRLFSGANVLTF
TRBJ1-2 | many | - | 13 | TRBV29-1 | TGCAGCGTTCCGGGGAGGGAGGACTATGGCTACACCTTC | CSVPGREDYGYTF
TRBJ2-3 | many | TRBD2 | 14 | TRBV7-9 | TGTGCCAGCAGGGGACTAGCGGGAGCAGATACGCAGTATTTT | CASRGLAGADTQYF
TRBJ1-1 | many | - | 14 | TRBV20-1 | TGCAGTGCCCAAGGGGGGGGTGGGAACACTGAAGCTTTCTTT | CSAQGGGGNTEAFF
TRBJ1-1 | few | TRBD1 | 14 | TRBV20-1 | TGCAGTGCTAGACGATCGAGGGGGCGTACTGAAGCTTTCTTT | CSARRSRGRTEAFF
TRBJ2-4 | many | TRBD2 | 16 | TRBV28 | TGTGCCAGCAGTTTATGGAGTGGGACTAGCGGGAGGGATCAGTACTTC | CASSLWSGTSGRDQYF
TRBJ2-1 | many | TRBD1 | 14 | TRBV18 | TGTGCCAGCTCAGAGGACAGGGTCAGCAATGAGCAGTTCTTC | CASSEDRVSNEQFF
TRBJ1-4 | many | - | 12 | TRBV30 | TGTGCCCGGGACTCGAGAGGTGAAAAACTGTTTTTT | CARDSRGEKLFF
TRBJ2-1 | many | TRBD2 | 16 | TRBV5-1 | TGCGCCAGCAGCTTGTATGCTAGCGGGAACTACAATGAGCAGTTCTTC | CASSLYASGNYNEQFF
TRBJ2-7 | many | - | 13 | TRBV12-3/TRBV12-4 | TGTGCCAGCAGTATGGGGACCCCCAGTGGGCAGTACTTC | CASSMGTPSGQYF
TRBJ2-7 | few | TRBD1 | 15 | TRBV7-2 | TGTGCCAGCAGCTTATCCGGGACAGGGCAACGCGAGCAGTACTTC | CASSLSGTGQREQYF
TRBJ2-3 | many | - | 17 | TRBV5-1 | TGCGCCAGCAGCTTGGTTTCCGGAAGCACTAGCACAGATACGCAGTATTTT | CASSLVSGSTSTDTQYF
TRBJ2-3 | many | - | 15 | TRBV6-1 | TGTGCCAGCAGGGTGGGGGTGCCACGCACAGATACGCAGTATTTT | CASRVGVPRTDTQYF
TRBJ2-7 | many | TRBD2 | 15 | TRBV18 | TGTGCCAGCTCATCTTCAGCGGGGAGCTCCTACGAGCAGTACTTC | CASSSSAGSSYEQYF
TRBJ2-7 | many | - | 15 | TRBV4-3 | TGCGCCAGCAGCCAAGAAGGGACAAGCCTTTACGAGCAGTACTTC | CASSQEGTSLYEQYF
TRBJ2-3 | many | - | 12 | TRBV3-1 | TGTGCCAGCAGCCAAGCCACAGATACGCAGTATTTT | CASSQATDTQYF
TRBJ2-7 | many | TRBD2 | 13 | TRBV10-2 | TGCGCCAGCACCGGACTAGCGGGCTACGAGCAGTACTTC | CASTGLAGYEQYF
TRBJ2-3 | many | TRBD2 | 17 | TRBV29-1 | TGCAGCGTTGAAGAAGGGATCGCGGGAGGGCTGACAGATACGCAGTATTTT | CSVEEGIAGGLTDTQYF
TRBJ1-2 | few | TRBD1 | 12 | TRBV28 | TGTGCCAGCAGTTACGCGGGACAGGGGGCCAACTTC | CASSYAGQGANF
TRBJ2-1 | - | TRBD2 | 14 | TRBV20-1 | TGCAGTGCTCGCACTAGCGGGAGAAGTGGTGAGCAGTTCTTC | CSARTSGRSGEQFF
TRBJ1-1 | many | - | 12 | TRBV10-2 | TGCGCCAGCAGTGCTACCTTAAATGAAGCTTTCTTT | CASSATLNEAFF
TRBJ2-5 | many | - | 14 | TRBV5-5 | TGTGCCAGCAGCCACCGGAGGGGCCAAGAGACCCAGTACTTC | CASSHRRGQETQYF
TRBJ2-3 | many | - | 13 | TRBV7-3 | TGTGCCAGCAGCTCCCCTGAAATAGATACGCAGTATTTT | CASSSPEIDTQYF
TRBJ1-1 | - | TRBD1 | 14 | TRBV27 | TGTGCCAGCAGTTTAGGCAGGGGGCTCACTGAAGCTTTCTTT | CASSLGRGLTEAFF
TRBJ2-3 | few | TRBD2 | 15 | TRBV3-1 | TGTGCCAGCAGCCACGGGGGGGTTGACACAGATACGCAGTATTTT | CASSHGGVDTDTQYF
TRBJ2-2 | many | - | 15 | TRBV2 | TGTGCCAGCAGTATCCACGGGGCGAACACCGGGGAGCTGTTTTTT | CASSIHGANTGELFF